What follows are 2 T cell receptor beta chains derived from one specimen sequenced in a study of T-cell memory formation after mild COVID-19. MiXCR was run by TCRdb on the 5' RACE reads, yielding one entry per CDR3 protein. The table lists 550,000 to 600,000 distinct CDR3 sequences, roughly a fifth of them singletons. Source material: PBMCs or a T cell subset sorted from them (not recorded which). These receptor sequences come from an adult woman who had mild COVID-19 (a few samples of this study predate the infection). Cell type and time point are not known.

This clonotype turned up a few times. V gene TRBV18 combines with J gene TRBJ2-7; 13 bases match TRBD2. The trim removed 6 bases at V and 7 bases at J, leaving 6 bases unmatched. The germline V gene encodes CDR1 KGHSH and CDR2 LQKENI. The CDR3 has 14 amino acids. CDR3 coding DNA: TGTGCCAGCTCCGAGGGACTAGCGGGATCGGAGCAGTACTTC. This gives the protein CASSEGLAGSEQYF.

This clonotype was counted between two and nine times. The V gene is TRBV7-9, the J gene TRBJ2-1; perhaps TRBD1 as D (5 bases). This CDR3 spans 17 amino acids. V was clipped by 2 bases and J by 9 bases, with 23 bases between them. Germline CDR1 reads SEHNR; CDR2 reads FQNEAQ (reference sequence). CDR3 in amino acids: CASSLILDTNSQGEQFF. CDR3 DNA: TGTGCCAGCAGCTTAATATTAGACACCAACAGTCAGGGTGAGCAGTTCTTC.